This is a list of T cell receptor beta chains from one sample in a study of cytomegalovirus exposure and HLA in healthy donors. The table came from immunoSEQ multiplex PCR; TCRdb's copy has only in-frame clones and leaves some out. The sample gives more than 250,000 clones, more than 80% of which show up once; around 0.8% is in the top ten. Sequences were obtained from PBMCs. These receptor sequences come from a young woman in good health and CMV-seronegative. Each CDR3 is given with its conserved first and last residue. The order of the fields is D gene, V gene, J gene, clone size, CDR3 DNA, CDR3 protein. The D gene is left open where the match is weak. Expanded clones are given a class, and other clones once, few, many or no size at all.

D: TRBD1
V: TRBV7-2
J: TRBJ2-3
size: few
DNA: TGTGCCAGCAGCCTGGACAGGGGATCAGATACGCAGTATTTT
CDR3: CASSLDRGSDTQYF

D: TRBD2
V: TRBV27
J: TRBJ2-1
size: .
DNA: TGTGCCAGCAGTTCGGCGACTAGCGGGAGATTTATTGAGCAGTTCTTC
CDR3: CASSSATSGRFIEQFF

D: .
V: TRBV11-3
J: TRBJ2-1
size: .
DNA: TGTGCCAGCAGCTTAGCGGCTAGCCAACAATCCTACAATGAGCAGTTCTTC
CDR3: CASSLAASQQSYNEQFF

D: TRBD1
V: TRBV30
J: TRBJ2-3
size: .
DNA: TGTGCCTGGGGGACAGGGAGCACAGATACGCAGTATTTT
CDR3: CAWGTGSTDTQYF

D: TRBD2
V: TRBV6-5
J: TRBJ2-5
size: .
DNA: TGTGCCAGCAGTTACTTAGCGGGTTATCAAGAGACCCAGTACTTC
CDR3: CASSYLAGYQETQYF

D: TRBD1
V: TRBV30
J: TRBJ2-1
size: .
DNA: TGTGCCTGGAGCGACAGGGGTTGGGGTGAGCAGTTCTTC
CDR3: CAWSDRGWGEQFF

D: TRBD1
V: TRBV7-6
J: TRBJ2-5
size: .
DNA: TGTGCCAGCAGCGAAGGGACAGAAGAGACCCAGTACTTC
CDR3: CASSEGTEETQYF

D: TRBD2
V: TRBV6-6
J: TRBJ2-1
size: .
DNA: TGTGCCAGCAGTTACACGGGAGGATCGGGTGAGCAGTTCTTC
CDR3: CASSYTGGSGEQFF

D: TRBD1
V: TRBV27
J: TRBJ2-2
size: .
DNA: TGTGCCAGCAGTTCCGGACAGGGCACCGGGGAGCTGTTTTTT
CDR3: CASSSGQGTGELFF

D: .
V: TRBV2
J: TRBJ1-2
size: few
DNA: TGTGCCAGCGAGCCTACAAACCACAGGGATGGCTACACCTTC
CDR3: CASEPTNHRDGYTF

D: .
V: TRBV2
J: TRBJ2-1
size: .
DNA: TGTGCCAGCAGTACGGGTAGCAAGTCCTACAATGAGCAGTTCTTC
CDR3: CASSTGSKSYNEQFF

D: TRBD1
V: TRBV4-2
J: TRBJ2-7
size: few
DNA: TGTGCCAGCAGCGACCGGCAGGGGGCTTGGGAGCAGTACTTC
CDR3: CASSDRQGAWEQYF

D: TRBD1
V: TRBV27
J: TRBJ2-7
size: few
DNA: TGTGCCAGCAGTTGGGGGACAGTGCCTCGGGAGCAGTACTTC
CDR3: CASSWGTVPREQYF

D: TRBD1
V: TRBV4-2
J: TRBJ1-5
size: few
DNA: TGTGCCAGCAGCCAAGATCTGGCAGGGGGTCAGCCCCAGCATTTT
CDR3: CASSQDLAGGQPQHF

D: .
V: TRBV10-3
J: TRBJ2-7
size: .
DNA: TGTGCCATCAGGGAGGGGGCTACTGGCGAGCAGTACTTC
CDR3: CAIREGATGEQYF

D: .
V: TRBV27
J: TRBJ2-7
size: .
DNA: TGTGCCAGCAGTTTATCCCGGCTGAGGAGGCCCACCTACGAGCAGTACTTC
CDR3: CASSLSRLRRPTYEQYF

D: .
V: TRBV19
J: TRBJ1-1
size: .
DNA: TGTGCCAGTAGTATTTACCCCTCCCCGGGCACTGAAGCTTTCTTT
CDR3: CASSIYPSPGTEAFF

D: TRBD2
V: TRBV18
J: TRBJ2-7
size: .
DNA: TGTGCCAGCTCACCACCTCTGACTAGCGGCCCCTACGAGCAGTACTTC
CDR3: CASSPPLTSGPYEQYF

D: TRBD2
V: TRBV5-1
J: TRBJ2-3
size: .
DNA: TGCGCCAGCATCCCCGTCCCATTAGCGGGAGGCGGGGCGGATACGCAGTATTTT
CDR3: CASIPVPLAGGGADTQYF

D: TRBD1
V: TRBV28
J: TRBJ2-7
size: .
DNA: TGTGCCAGCAGTCCCGCTCCGGGACAGGGGTACGAGCAGTACTTC
CDR3: CASSPAPGQGYEQYF

D: .
V: TRBV20-1
J: TRBJ1-2
size: .
DNA: TGCAGTGCTCCACCGGGTGGCTACACCTTC
CDR3: CSAPPGGYTF

D: TRBD1
V: TRBV30
J: TRBJ1-1
size: .
DNA: TGTGCCTGGAGTGACGACAGGGTGAGCACTGAAGCTTTCTTT
CDR3: CAWSDDRVSTEAFF

D: TRBD1
V: TRBV5-1
J: TRBJ2-7
size: .
DNA: TGCGCCAGCAGCCCAGGACAGGTTTCCTACGAGCAGTACTTC
CDR3: CASSPGQVSYEQYF

D: TRBD1
V: TRBV29-1
J: TRBJ1-1
size: .
DNA: TGCAGCGTTGAAGTAAGGGGGCTGGCAAACACTGAAGCTTTCTTT
CDR3: CSVEVRGLANTEAFF

D: .
V: TRBV5-1
J: TRBJ2-1
size: .
DNA: TGCGCCAGCAGCTTGGCGCTACAGTCCTTGAGCTCCTACAATGAGCAGTTCTTC
CDR3: CASSLALQSLSSYNEQFF

D: TRBD1
V: TRBV11-3
J: TRBJ2-7
size: once
DNA: TGTGCCAGCAGCTTGGGGGGACAGGGCCCCTACGAGCAGTACTTC
CDR3: CASSLGGQGPYEQYF

D: TRBD1
V: TRBV6-1
J: TRBJ1-5
size: .
DNA: TGTGCCAGCGTCCTTGACAGGGAGGCTCAGCCCCAGCATTTT
CDR3: CASVLDREAQPQHF

D: TRBD1
V: TRBV6-1
J: TRBJ1-1
size: .
DNA: TGTGCCAGCAGTGCGCGACAGGGGGCTGAAGCTTTCTTT
CDR3: CASSARQGAEAFF

D: TRBD1
V: TRBV5-4
J: TRBJ2-2
size: .
DNA: TGTGCCAGCAGCCCGAATCCTCAGGGACAGGGCACCGGGGAGCTGTTTTTT
CDR3: CASSPNPQGQGTGELFF

D: .
V: TRBV28
J: TRBJ2-7
size: .
DNA: TGTGCCAGCAGTTTGGAGGGGGCACGCCACGAGCAGTACTTC
CDR3: CASSLEGARHEQYF

D: .
V: TRBV5-1
J: TRBJ2-6
size: .
DNA: TGCGCCAGCATCGGGACATACTGCAACTCTGGGGCCAACGTCCTGACTTTC
CDR3: CASIGTYCNSGANVLTF

D: .
V: TRBV2
J: TRBJ2-7
size: .
DNA: TGTGCCAGCAGTGGGACAGCGACGACCTACGAGCAGTACTTC
CDR3: CASSGTATTYEQYF

D: .
V: TRBV4-2
J: TRBJ2-5
size: .
DNA: TGTGCCAGCAGCCAGGACATGACAGGGAGGGAGACCCAGTACTTC
CDR3: CASSQDMTGRETQYF

D: TRBD2
V: TRBV5-1
J: TRBJ2-3
size: .
DNA: TGCGCCAGCACCGACCCTAGAGCGGCGGGAGCAGTGGGGGTTGTGGATACGCAGTATTTT
CDR3: CASTDPRAAGAVGVVDTQYF

D: .
V: TRBV6-5
J: TRBJ2-7
size: .
DNA: TGTGCCAGCAGTTACTCGAAGGCCAGCAGGTACGAGCAGTACTTC
CDR3: CASSYSKASRYEQYF

D: .
V: TRBV7-9
J: TRBJ1-2
size: .
DNA: TGTGCCAGCAGCTTAGCGTTTTCTCCTGACTATGGCTACACCTTC
CDR3: CASSLAFSPDYGYTF

D: .
V: TRBV29-1
J: TRBJ2-7
size: once
DNA: TGCAGCGTAGTTGGACAGTACTACGAGCAGTACTTC
CDR3: CSVVGQYYEQYF

D: TRBD2
V: TRBV6-6
J: TRBJ2-7
size: .
DNA: TGTGCCAGCAGTTCACCGGGACTAGCGGACGAGGAGCAGTACTTC
CDR3: CASSSPGLADEEQYF

D: TRBD2
V: TRBV7-6
J: TRBJ2-5
size: .
DNA: TGTGCCAGCAGCTCCGGGACTAGCGGGATGTTCTACCAAGAGACCCAGTACTTC
CDR3: CASSSGTSGMFYQETQYF

D: TRBD2
V: TRBV4-3
J: TRBJ2-5
size: .
DNA: TGCGCCAGCAGCCAAGCAGGAAGCGGGGGGCAAGAGACCCAGTACTTC
CDR3: CASSQAGSGGQETQYF

D: .
V: TRBV6-6
J: TRBJ1-1
size: once
DNA: TGTGCCAGCAGACCGCGGGGGAACACTGAAGCTTTCTTT
CDR3: CASRPRGNTEAFF

D: .
V: TRBV6-5
J: TRBJ1-1
size: .
DNA: TGTGCCAGCAGGTCACAGGGGAACACTGAAGCTTTCTTT
CDR3: CASRSQGNTEAFF